A single T cell receptor (beta chain) is shown here with its context. The data derive from a study of technical replicates of blood from a few donors. The CDR3 runs to 11 residues. Germline values: CDR1 LNHDA, CDR2 SQIVND (reference sequence). V shed 3 bases and J shed 7 bases, with 3 bases lying between them. Method: immunoSEQ multiplex PCR; TCRdb's copy keeps in-frame clones and lacks some. The sample has 90,000 to 100,000 clones, approximately 96% seen once. This chain uses TRBV19 with TRBJ2-2; D is uncertain. The sequence was collected from a human donor in good health. The material sequenced was T cells isolated from PBMCs. Here the CDR3 DNA reads TGTGCCAGTAGTATTATCGGGGAGCTGTTTTTT. Amino acids: CASSIIGELFF.